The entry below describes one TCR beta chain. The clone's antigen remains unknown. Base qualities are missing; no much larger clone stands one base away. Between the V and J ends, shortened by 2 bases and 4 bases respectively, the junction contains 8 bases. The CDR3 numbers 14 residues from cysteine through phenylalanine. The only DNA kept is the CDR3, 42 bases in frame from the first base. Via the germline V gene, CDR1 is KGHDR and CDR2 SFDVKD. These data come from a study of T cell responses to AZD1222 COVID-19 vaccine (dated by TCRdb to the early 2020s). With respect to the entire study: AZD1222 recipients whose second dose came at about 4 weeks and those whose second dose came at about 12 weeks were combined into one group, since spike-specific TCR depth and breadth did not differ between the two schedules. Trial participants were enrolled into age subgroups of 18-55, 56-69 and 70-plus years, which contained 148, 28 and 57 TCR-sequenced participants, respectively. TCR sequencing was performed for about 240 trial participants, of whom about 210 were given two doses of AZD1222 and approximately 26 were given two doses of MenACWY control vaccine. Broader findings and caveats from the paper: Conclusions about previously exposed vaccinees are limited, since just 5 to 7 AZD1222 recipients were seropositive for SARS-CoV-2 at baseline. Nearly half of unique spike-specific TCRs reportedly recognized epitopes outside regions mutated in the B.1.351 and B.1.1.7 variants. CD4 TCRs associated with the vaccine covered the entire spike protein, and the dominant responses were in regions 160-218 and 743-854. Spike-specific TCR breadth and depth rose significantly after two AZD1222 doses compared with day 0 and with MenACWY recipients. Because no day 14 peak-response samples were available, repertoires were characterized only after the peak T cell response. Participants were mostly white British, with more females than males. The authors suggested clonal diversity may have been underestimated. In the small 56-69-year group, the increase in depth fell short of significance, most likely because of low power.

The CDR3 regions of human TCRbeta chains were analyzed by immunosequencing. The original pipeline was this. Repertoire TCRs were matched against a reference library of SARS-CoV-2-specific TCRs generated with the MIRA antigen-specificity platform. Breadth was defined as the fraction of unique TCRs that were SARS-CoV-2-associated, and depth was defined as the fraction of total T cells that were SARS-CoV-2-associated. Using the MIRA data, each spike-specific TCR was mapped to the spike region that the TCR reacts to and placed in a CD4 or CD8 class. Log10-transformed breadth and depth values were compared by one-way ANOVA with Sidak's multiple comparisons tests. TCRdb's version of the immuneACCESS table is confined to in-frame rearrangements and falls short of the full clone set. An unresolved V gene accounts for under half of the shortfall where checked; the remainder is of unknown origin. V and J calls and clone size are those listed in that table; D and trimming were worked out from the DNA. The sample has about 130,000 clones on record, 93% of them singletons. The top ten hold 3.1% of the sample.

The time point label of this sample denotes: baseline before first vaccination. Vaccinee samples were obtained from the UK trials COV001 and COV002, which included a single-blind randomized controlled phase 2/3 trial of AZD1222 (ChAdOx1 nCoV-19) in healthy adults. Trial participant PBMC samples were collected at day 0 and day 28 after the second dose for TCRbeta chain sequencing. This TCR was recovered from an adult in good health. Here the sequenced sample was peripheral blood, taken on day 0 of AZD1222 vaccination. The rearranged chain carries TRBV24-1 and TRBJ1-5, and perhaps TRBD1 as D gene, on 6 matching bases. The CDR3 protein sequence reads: CATSDYRENQPQHF. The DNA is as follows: TGTGCCACCAGTGATTACAGGGAAAATCAGCCCCAGCATTTT.